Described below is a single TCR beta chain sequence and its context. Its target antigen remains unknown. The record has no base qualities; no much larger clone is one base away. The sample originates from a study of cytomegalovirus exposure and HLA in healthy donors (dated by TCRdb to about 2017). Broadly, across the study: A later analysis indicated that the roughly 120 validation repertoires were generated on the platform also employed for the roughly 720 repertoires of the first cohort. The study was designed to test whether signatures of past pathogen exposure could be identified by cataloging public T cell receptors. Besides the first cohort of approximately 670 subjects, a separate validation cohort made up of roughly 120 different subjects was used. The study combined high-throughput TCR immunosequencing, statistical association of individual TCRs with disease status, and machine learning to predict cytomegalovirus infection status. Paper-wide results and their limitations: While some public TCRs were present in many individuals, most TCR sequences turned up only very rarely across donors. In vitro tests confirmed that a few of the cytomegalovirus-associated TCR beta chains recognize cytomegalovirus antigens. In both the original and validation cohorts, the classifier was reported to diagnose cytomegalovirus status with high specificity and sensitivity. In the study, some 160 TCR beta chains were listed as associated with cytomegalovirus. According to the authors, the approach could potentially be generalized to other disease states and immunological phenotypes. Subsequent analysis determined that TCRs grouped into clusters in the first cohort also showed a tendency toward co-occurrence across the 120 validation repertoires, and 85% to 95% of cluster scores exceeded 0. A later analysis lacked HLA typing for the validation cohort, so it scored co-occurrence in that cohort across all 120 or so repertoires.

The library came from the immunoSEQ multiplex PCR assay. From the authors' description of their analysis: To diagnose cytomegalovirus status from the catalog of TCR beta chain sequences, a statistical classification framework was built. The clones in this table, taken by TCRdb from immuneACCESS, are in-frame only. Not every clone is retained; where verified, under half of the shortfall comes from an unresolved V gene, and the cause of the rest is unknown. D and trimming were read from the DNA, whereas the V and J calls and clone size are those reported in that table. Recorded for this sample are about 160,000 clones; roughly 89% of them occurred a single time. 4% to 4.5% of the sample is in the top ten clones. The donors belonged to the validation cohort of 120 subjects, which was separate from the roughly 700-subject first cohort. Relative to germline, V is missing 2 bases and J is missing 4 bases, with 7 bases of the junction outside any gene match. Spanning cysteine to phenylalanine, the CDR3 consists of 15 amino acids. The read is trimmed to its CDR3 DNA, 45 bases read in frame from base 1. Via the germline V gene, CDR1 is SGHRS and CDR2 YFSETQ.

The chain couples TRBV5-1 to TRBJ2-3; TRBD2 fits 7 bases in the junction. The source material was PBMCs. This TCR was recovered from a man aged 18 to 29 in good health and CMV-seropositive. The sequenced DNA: TGCGCCAGCAGCTTTGGCGGGAGTGGGGCAGATACGCAGTATTTT. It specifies CASSFGGSGADTQYF.